One and the same sample provided the 5 T cell receptor beta chains below, sequenced in a study of blood T cell repertoires in COVID-19. Sequencing was performed with immunoSEQ multiplex PCR; in TCRdb, only in-frame clones are kept and a portion is missing. This sample has around 150,000 clones, with 85% to 95% found just once. The sample comprised peripheral blood. The receptors were sampled from an older woman with COVID-19, enrolled during active disease.

This chain uses TRBV30 with TRBJ1-2; no clear D. The CDR3 length is 13 residues. CDR1 and CDR2 from the germline V gene are GTSNPN and SVGIG (reference sequence). V dropped 4 bases and J dropped 3 bases, with 12 bases sitting between them. CDR3 sequence: CAWNLREDYGYTF. The CDR3 nucleotides are TGTGCCTGGAATCTGAGGGAGGACTATGGCTACACCTTC.

V gene TRBV7-9 combines with J gene TRBJ1-2, with D hard to call. V lost 3 bases and J 0 bases, leaving 11 bases between the germline ends. The CDR3 is 15 residues long. Germline V gene data show CDR1 as SEHNR and CDR2 as FQNEAQ (reference sequence). The chain's CDR3 is CASSLESGANYGYTF. DNA of the CDR3: TGTGCCAGCAGCTTGGAGTCCGGGGCTAACTATGGCTACACCTTC.

The genes are TRBV12-3 or TRBV12-4 and TRBJ1-2; D might be TRBD1 (6 bases). The CDR3 extends over 11 amino acids. Trimming cost V 5 bases and J 7 bases, with 8 bases left between them. CDR3 region: CASSTGSGYTF. For the CDR3, the DNA is TGTGCCAGCAGTACAGGGTCTGGCTACACCTTC.

The chain couples TRBV5-1 to TRBJ2-3; TRBD1 matches 7 bases. Germline V CDR1 and CDR2: SGHRS, YFSETQ. The V and J ends lost 2 bases and 1 base, in that order; junction bases with no gene match: 1. The CDR3 has 14 residues. The CDR3 nucleotides read TGCGCCAGCAGCTTCGGACAGGGCACAGATACGCAGTATTTT. Its protein product is CASSFGQGTDTQYF.

V usage is TRBV10-3 and J usage is TRBJ2-7; D possibly corresponds to TRBD2 (6 bases). This CDR3 spans 16 amino acids. Germline V gene lookup returns CDR1 ENHRY and CDR2 SYGVKD. Trimming stripped 2 bases from V and 3 bases from J, with 17 bases between. The CDR3 region is CAISEPLLRGGYEQYF. The CDR3 DNA reads TGTGCCATCAGTGAGCCATTGTTGCGGGGTGGCTACGAGCAGTACTTC.